The 4 T cell receptor beta chains reported below all come from one sample, sequenced in a study of regulatory T cells in long-lasting Graves disease. Time point here: persistent/refractory GD, antithyroid drugs over 5 years with positive TRAb. With RNA extracted from PBMCs as input, the TCR library was made. Researchers made TCR beta libraries by using iRepertoire HTBI primers and running Arm-PCR on CDR3 regions. TCRdb fed the multiplex PCR reads into MiXCR, producing one record per CDR3 protein. The table shows about 470,000 distinct CDR3 sequences, with roughly 21% occurring only once. This specimen was peripheral blood mononuclear cells (PBMCs), taken when the disease was refractory, from a patient treated with antithyroid drugs. Receptor source: a female donor with Graves disease.

This clonotype was detected a few times. This chain uses TRBV6-1 with TRBJ1-6; D possibly corresponds to TRBD1 (5 bases). Germline-derived CDR1 and CDR2 are MNHNS and SASEGT. This CDR3 is 15 amino acids long. Trimming cost V 7 bases and J 7 bases, with 17 bases left between them. The CDR3 nucleotides are TGTGCCAGCACCGCCGGGCAGTGGGGCAATTCACCCCTCCACTTT. Encoded protein: CASTAGQWGNSPLHF.

This clonotype was seen ten or more times. The chain carries TRBV28 and TRBJ1-2, with D maybe TRBD1 (5 bases). Deletions cut 3 bases from V and 4 bases from J, with 15 bases between. The germline V gene encodes CDR1 MDHEN and CDR2 SYDVKM. The length of the CDR3 is 15 residues. Here the CDR3 reads CASSFGGADGYGYTF. The CDR3, as DNA: TGTGCCAGCAGTTTCGGGGGTGCCGACGGCTATGGCTACACCTTC.

In this sample, this clonotype turned up many times. The V and J genes are TRBV27 and TRBJ1-2, with D possibly TRBD1 on 6 matching bases. Trimming shortened V by 0 bases and J by 5 bases, and 13 bases separated the two germline ends. Germline CDR1 reads MNHEY; CDR2 reads SMNVEV (reference sequence). The CDR3 runs to 15 residues. Written as DNA, the CDR3 is TGTGCCAGCAGTTTATCGCCAGGGGTCGAATATGGCTACACCTTC. Translating it yields CASSLSPGVEYGYTF.

The table lists this clonotype with a few counts. This chain connects TRBV28 to TRBJ1-3; 7 nucleotides align to TRBD1. Germline V CDR1 and CDR2: MDHEN, SYDVKM. The J segment lost 8 bases and the V segment lost 4 bases, leaving 8 bases of the junction unmatched. The CDR3 extends over 14 amino acids. The CDR3 DNA reads as TGTGCCAGCAGTTGGTCGGGCAGGGGGGACACCATATATTTT. Protein product: CASSWSGRGDTIYF.